What follows are 30 T cell receptor beta chains derived from one specimen sequenced in a study of blood T cells in healthy people across ages. Together with a sample-barcoded 5' primer, a J-beta primer mix was included in a second PCR lasting about 7 to 12 cycles. A single record per CDR3 protein comes from TCRdb applying MiXCR to the 5' RACE reads. This table holds more than 550,000 distinct CDR3 sequences, about a fifth found once. The specimen was blood. Receptors originate from a man in his 70s in good health.

The V and J genes are TRBV24-1 and TRBJ2-1; no reliable D call. Per the germline V gene, CDR1 is KGHDR and CDR2 is SFDVKD. The CDR3 spans 11 residues. Trimming removed 4 bases at V and 3 bases at J, with 0 bases between. DNA of the CDR3: TGTGCCACCAGTGACTACAATGAGCAGTTCTTC. This translates into CATSDYNEQFF.

V and J are TRBV11-1 and TRBJ2-1; 7 bases agree with TRBD1. Per the germline V gene, CDR1 is SGHAT and CDR2 is FQDESV (reference sequence). The ends lost 1 base at V and 8 bases at J; junction bases unmatched: 11. The CDR3 has 16 amino acids. Here the CDR3 reads CASSLGLQGVGYEQFF. The CDR3 bases are TGTGCCAGCAGCTTAGGTCTCCAGGGGGTAGGTTATGAGCAGTTCTTC.

This rearrangement joins TRBV6-5 to TRBJ2-1, with D perhaps TRBD1 (5 bases). The end of the DNA is better explained by TRBJ2-7, so the J call may be wrong. The CDR3 contains 14 residues. Germline V CDR1 and CDR2: MNHEY, SVGAGI. The chain's CDR3 is CASRRGVNSYEQYF. CDR3 coding DNA: TGTGCCAGTCGTAGGGGCGTGAACTCCTACGAGCAGTACTTC.

Ten or more counts support this clonotype. The chain employs TRBV29-1 and TRBJ1-4, with D hard to call. Between the trimmed V and J ends, which lost 5 bases and 0 bases, there was a span of 7 bases. Germline loops: CDR1 SQVTM, CDR2 ANQGSEA. The CDR3 consists of 13 residues. Written as DNA, the CDR3 is TGCAGCGTTTTACTGGCAACTAATGAAAAACTGTTTTTT. This gives the protein CSVLLATNEKLFF.

This clonotype was counted only a few times. J is TRBJ2-5 and V is TRBV29-1; 7 bases are a match to TRBD1. The DNA end is more similar to TRBJ2-7, so the J call may be wrong. The germline gives CDR1 SQVTM, CDR2 ANQGSEA. The CDR3 extends over 13 amino acids. CDR3 DNA sequence: TGCAGCGTTGCTAGGGGGCTTGGGTACGAGCAGTACGTC. Protein sequence: CSVARGLGYEQYV.

This clonotype was detected only a few times. The chain recombines TRBV7-9 with TRBJ2-5; D gene unclear. V was shortened by 1 base and J by 5 bases, with 11 bases between the two germline ends. Germline CDR1 is SEHNR and CDR2 is FQNEAQ (reference sequence). This CDR3 has 14 residues. The CDR3 loop is CASSLERVAETQYF. DNA for the CDR3: TGTGCCAGCAGCTTAGAAAGGGTCGCCGAGACCCAGTACTTC.

This chain joins TRBV25-1 and TRBJ2-7; D not certain. The V end was cut by 1 base, the J end by 4 bases, with 8 bases between. The CDR3 is 13 residues long. Germline CDR1 reads MGHDK; CDR2 reads SYGVNS. The CDR3 DNA follows: TGTGCCAGCAGTGAATTCCCCACATACGAGCAGTACTTC. Residues: CASSEFPTYEQYF.

The chain combines TRBV10-3 with TRBJ1-2; weak D call: TRBD1 (6 bases). Trimming removed 3 bases from V and 0 bases from J, with 14 bases in between. The CDR3 runs 16 residues. Per the germline V gene, CDR1 is ENHRY and CDR2 is SYGVKD. For the CDR3, the DNA is TGTGCCATCAGTGAACGGACAGTCGCTTCTAACTATGGCTACACCTTC. It translates to CAISERTVASNYGYTF.

This clonotype was observed a handful of times. The chain carries TRBV18 and TRBJ2-5; 7 bases agree with TRBD2. Matching the DNA end better, TRBJ2-7 makes the J call doubtful. The CDR3 loop spans 17 amino acids. CDR1 is KGHSH, CDR2 LQKENI, per germline. CDR3 sequence: CASSPTFSGVGSYEQYF. In nucleotides, the CDR3 is TGTGCCAGCTCACCAACGTTCAGCGGGGTAGGCTCCTACGAGCAGTACTTC.

The J gene is TRBJ2-1, the V gene TRBV20-1; D ambiguous. V was trimmed by 1 base and J by 7 bases, leaving 14 bases between them. This CDR3 spans 14 amino acids. The V gene's germline CDR1 is DFQATT and CDR2 SNEGSKA (reference sequence). The CDR3 sequence: CSARGLGVENEQFF. The CDR3 coding sequence is TGCAGTGCTAGAGGGCTAGGTGTAGAGAATGAGCAGTTCTTC.

Only a few counts were recorded for this clonotype. The chain is built from TRBV5-1 and TRBJ2-7; D gene unclear. Trimming shortened V by 3 bases and J by 5 bases, and 6 bases separated the two germline ends. Germline assignment: CDR1 SGHRS and CDR2 YFSETQ. The CDR3 contains 11 residues. The CDR3 nucleotides read TGCGCCAGCAGCTCAACCCACGAGCAGTACTTC. This encodes CASSSTHEQYF.

Here the CDR3 DNA reads TGCAGCGTCCAAAGACGGGACACTGAAGCTTTCTTT. Translated: CSVQRRDTEAFF. The J gene is TRBJ1-1, the V gene TRBV29-1; the D is unclear. Trimming took 6 bases from V and 3 from J, leaving 11 bases between them. CDR1 is SQVTM, CDR2 ANQGSEA, per germline. The CDR3 covers 12 residues.

The rearrangement links TRBV5-1 to TRBJ2-1, with D perhaps given as TRBD1 or TRBD2 (5 bases each). V lost 0 bases, J lost 4 bases, and 20 bases lay in between. Germline lookup yields CDR1 SGHRS and CDR2 YFSETQ. The CDR3 extends over 18 amino acids. CDR3 in DNA: TGCGCCAGCAGCTTGGGGGGACCATCGGGTCGGAGATACAATGAGCAGTTCTTC. Protein sequence: CASSLGGPSGRRYNEQFF.

This rearrangement joins TRBV20-1 to TRBJ2-7; no definite D call. V lost 6 bases and J 4 bases, leaving 10 bases between the germline ends. Germline V CDR1 and CDR2: DFQATT, SNEGSKA (reference sequence). The CDR3 sequence is 11 residues long. CDR3 region: CSATLEYEQYF. The CDR3 DNA reads TGCAGTGCCACCCTAGAGTACGAGCAGTACTTC.

V and J are TRBV7-9 and TRBJ2-1, with 11 bases lining up with TRBD2. The CDR3 has 12 amino acids. The germline V gene has CDR1 SEHNR and CDR2 FQNEAQ (reference sequence). Unmatched junction bases numbered 6, after V lost 5 bases and J lost 15 bases. The chain's CDR3 is CASSPLAGATFF. The CDR3 bases are TGTGCCAGCAGCCCACTAGCGGGGGCGACGTTCTTC.

CDR3 loop: CSVEIPGGFYTDTQYF. CDR3 in DNA: TGCAGCGTTGAAATTCCAGGGGGATTTTACACAGATACGCAGTATTTT. V and J are TRBV29-1 and TRBJ2-3, with TRBD1 matching over 7 bases. The CDR3 has 16 residues. The V and J ends lost 2 bases and 2 bases, in that order; junction bases with no gene match: 10. Germline V gene lookup returns CDR1 SQVTM and CDR2 ANQGSEA.

This clonotype has a handful of counts. This chain uses TRBV20-1 with TRBJ2-3; TRBD1 matches 12 bases. V was pared by 6 bases and J by 5 bases, with 9 bases of the junction left unmatched. Per the germline V gene, CDR1 is DFQATT and CDR2 is SNEGSKA (reference sequence). The CDR3 runs 15 residues. The DNA for the CDR3 is TGCAGTGCAGGGGGGACAGGGGGCCGTTTAGATACGCAGTATTTT. Its translation is CSAGGTGGRLDTQYF.

This clonotype appeared a few times. The gene calls are TRBV6-2 or TRBV6-3 and TRBJ1-4; tentative D call: TRBD1 (5 bases). Germline CDR1 is MNHEY and CDR2 is SVGEGT. V was trimmed by 6 bases and J by 5 bases, leaving 13 bases between them. The CDR3 consists of 14 residues. The CDR3 DNA reads as TGTGCCAGCAGGTCGGGACGGGGAAATGAAAAACTGTTTTTT. Translation gives CASRSGRGNEKLFF.

V and J are TRBV28 and TRBJ2-7; TRBD2 is a possible D gene (6 bases). Germline loops: CDR1 MDHEN, CDR2 SYDVKM. V was trimmed by 4 bases and J by 3 bases, leaving 16 bases between them. The CDR3 extends over 15 amino acids. The CDR3 sequence: CASSSPPAGRYEQYF. The CDR3, as DNA: TGTGCCAGCAGTTCCCCTCCTGCGGGGCGCTACGAGCAGTACTTC.

This clonotype was picked up a small number of times. The rearrangement links TRBV18 to TRBJ2-1; tentative D call: TRBD2 (6 bases). V gave up 8 bases and J gave up 5 bases, with 13 bases separating them. The CDR3 extends over 13 amino acids. Germline values: CDR1 KGHSH, CDR2 LQKENI. The chain's CDR3 is CASGGLADNEQFF. CDR3 nucleotide sequence: TGTGCCAGCGGGGGACTCGCCGACAATGAGCAGTTCTTC.

The rearrangement links TRBV12-3 or TRBV12-4 to TRBJ2-3; D ambiguous. The length of the CDR3 is 13 residues. V was shortened by 1 base and J by 4 bases, with 6 bases between the two germline ends. CDR3 bases: TGTGCCAGCAGTTTAGACAATTCAGATACGCAGTATTTT. Translating it yields CASSLDNSDTQYF.

CDR3 region: CASSDVGTKLFF. In DNA form, the CDR3 reads TGTGCCAGCAGTGACGTGGGGACAAAACTGTTTTTT. This chain connects TRBV6-1 to TRBJ1-4, with D possibly being TRBD1 (5 bases). V lost 3 bases and J lost 10, with 9 bases in between. The CDR3 covers 12 residues. Germline CDR1 and CDR2: MNHNS and SASEGT.

The chain's CDR3 is CSVGDTQYF. The CDR3 DNA sequence: TGCAGCGTTGGAGATACGCAGTATTTT. The chain couples TRBV29-1 to TRBJ2-3; the D is unclear. V was shortened by 4 bases and J by 5 bases, with 1 base between the two germline ends. Germline V lookup: CDR1 SQVTM, CDR2 ANQGSEA. The CDR3 is 9 amino acids.

In this sample, this clonotype turned up a few times. The J gene is TRBJ2-7, the V gene TRBV9, with a tentative D call TRBD2 (5 bases). Near its end, the DNA agrees better with TRBJ2-1, so the J call may be wrong. The CDR3 sequence is 14 residues long. CDR1 and CDR2 from the germline V gene are SGDLS and YYNGEE. CDR3: CASSVEGVNNEQFF. The DNA of the CDR3 is TGTGCCAGCAGCGTAGAGGGAGTCAACAATGAGCAGTTCTTC.

This clonotype came up once. The CDR3 protein is CASSFSQGGYGYTF. DNA of the CDR3: TGTGCCAGCAGTTTTAGTCAGGGGGGCTATGGCTACACCTTC. The rearrangement uses TRBV12-3 or TRBV12-4 and TRBJ1-2; 7 nucleotides match TRBD1. CDR3 length equals 14 residues. After removal of 3 bases from V and 4 bases from J, the junction contained 5 bases not matched to a gene.

The gene calls are TRBV7-8 and TRBJ2-3; 7 nucleotides line up with TRBD2. Looked up from germline, CDR1 is SGHVS and CDR2 is FQNEAQ. V lost 5 bases and J lost 4; bases outside the gene matches: 6. The CDR3 loop spans 14 amino acids. As DNA, the CDR3 is TGTGCCAGCAGCCCGAGCGGGGTGGCAGATACGCAGTATTTT. This sequence encodes CASSPSGVADTQYF.

This clonotype was observed a few times. This chain uses TRBV7-6 with TRBJ2-3; D ambiguous. Trimming removed 5 bases at V and 2 bases at J, with 17 bases between. The CDR3 runs to 16 residues. CDR1 SGHVS and CDR2 FNYEAQ come from the germline V gene. In DNA form, the CDR3 reads TGTGCCAGCAGCAATCAGATTTCGGTATCCACAGATACGCAGTATTTT. Its protein is CASSNQISVSTDTQYF.

This clonotype was counted a few times. The chain links TRBV3-1 to TRBJ1-1, with 9 positions matching TRBD1. CDR3 length equals 14 residues. Germline V gives CDR1 LGHDT, CDR2 YNNKEL (reference sequence). The trim removed 3 bases at V and 4 bases at J, leaving 3 bases unmatched. The CDR3 is CASSHGDRATEAFF. The CDR3 coding sequence is TGTGCCAGCAGCCACGGGGACAGGGCCACTGAAGCTTTCTTT.

The chain has TRBV29-1 and TRBJ1-1; no definite D call. The CDR3 is 11 residues long. CDR1 SQVTM and CDR2 ANQGSEA come from the germline V gene. With 4 bases removed from V and 7 bases from J, the gap between germline ends came to 10 bases. The DNA for the CDR3 is TGCAGCGTTGCCGACCCCGGTGAAGCTTTCTTT. It encodes CSVADPGEAFF.

The chain has TRBV12-3 or TRBV12-4 and TRBJ2-5; 8 positions match TRBD1. The CDR3 sequence is 15 residues long. The V segment lost 4 bases and the J segment 4 bases; nucleotides outside the gene matches: 8. The chain's CDR3 is CASSYGQGTGETQYF. The CDR3 DNA sequence: TGTGCCAGCAGTTATGGACAGGGAACAGGAGAGACCCAGTACTTC.